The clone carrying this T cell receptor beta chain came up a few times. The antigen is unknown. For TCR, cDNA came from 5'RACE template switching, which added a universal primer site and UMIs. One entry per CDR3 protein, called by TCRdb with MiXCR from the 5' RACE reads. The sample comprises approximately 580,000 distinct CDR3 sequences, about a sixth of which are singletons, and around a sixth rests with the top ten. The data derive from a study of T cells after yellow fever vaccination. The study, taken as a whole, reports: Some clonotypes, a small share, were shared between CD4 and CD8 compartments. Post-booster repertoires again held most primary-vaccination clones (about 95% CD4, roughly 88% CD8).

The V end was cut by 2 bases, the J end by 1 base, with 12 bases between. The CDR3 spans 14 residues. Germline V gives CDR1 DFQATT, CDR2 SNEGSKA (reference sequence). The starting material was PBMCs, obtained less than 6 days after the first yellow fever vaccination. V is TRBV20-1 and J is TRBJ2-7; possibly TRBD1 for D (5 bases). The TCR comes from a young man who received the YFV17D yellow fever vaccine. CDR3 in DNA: TGCAGTGCTAGACCCAACGGACATTCCTACGAGCAGTACTTC. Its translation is CSARPNGHSYEQYF.